This record covers a single T cell receptor (beta chain). Its antigen is as yet unknown. The sample comes from a study of beta chain features in type 1 diabetes. Sorting with CD45RO/CCR7/CD25/CD127/CD95/CD27 yielded naive, central memory, regulatory and stem-like memory CD4+ cells. Sorted populations all had greater than 98% purity. Notes on the study in general: Reduced insertions and increased deletions marked VDJ junctions in type 1 diabetes patients.

The entirety of the isolated RNA underwent reverse transcription, so expressed TCRB transcripts were sequenced. Read counts averaged around 3.6 million for samples of naive, central memory and regulatory T cells. Sequencing used immunoSEQ multiplex PCR; TCRdb keeps in-frame clones, though not all of them. The sample lists around 200,000 clones, about 12% occurring once. Germline CDR1 reads SGHAT; CDR2 reads FQNNGV. J was trimmed by 8 bases and V by 5 bases; bases with no gene match: 15. The CDR3 consists of 17 residues. Material: central memory CD4+ T cells from blood. The gene calls are TRBV11-2 and TRBJ2-1; TRBD2 matches 10 bases. This clonotype originated in a woman younger than 30 in good health. The CDR3 DNA reads TGTGCCAGCAGCCTGCGGGCGGGGGGAAGCGGGAGGGATGAGCAGTTCTTC. Residues: CASSLRAGGSGRDEQFF.